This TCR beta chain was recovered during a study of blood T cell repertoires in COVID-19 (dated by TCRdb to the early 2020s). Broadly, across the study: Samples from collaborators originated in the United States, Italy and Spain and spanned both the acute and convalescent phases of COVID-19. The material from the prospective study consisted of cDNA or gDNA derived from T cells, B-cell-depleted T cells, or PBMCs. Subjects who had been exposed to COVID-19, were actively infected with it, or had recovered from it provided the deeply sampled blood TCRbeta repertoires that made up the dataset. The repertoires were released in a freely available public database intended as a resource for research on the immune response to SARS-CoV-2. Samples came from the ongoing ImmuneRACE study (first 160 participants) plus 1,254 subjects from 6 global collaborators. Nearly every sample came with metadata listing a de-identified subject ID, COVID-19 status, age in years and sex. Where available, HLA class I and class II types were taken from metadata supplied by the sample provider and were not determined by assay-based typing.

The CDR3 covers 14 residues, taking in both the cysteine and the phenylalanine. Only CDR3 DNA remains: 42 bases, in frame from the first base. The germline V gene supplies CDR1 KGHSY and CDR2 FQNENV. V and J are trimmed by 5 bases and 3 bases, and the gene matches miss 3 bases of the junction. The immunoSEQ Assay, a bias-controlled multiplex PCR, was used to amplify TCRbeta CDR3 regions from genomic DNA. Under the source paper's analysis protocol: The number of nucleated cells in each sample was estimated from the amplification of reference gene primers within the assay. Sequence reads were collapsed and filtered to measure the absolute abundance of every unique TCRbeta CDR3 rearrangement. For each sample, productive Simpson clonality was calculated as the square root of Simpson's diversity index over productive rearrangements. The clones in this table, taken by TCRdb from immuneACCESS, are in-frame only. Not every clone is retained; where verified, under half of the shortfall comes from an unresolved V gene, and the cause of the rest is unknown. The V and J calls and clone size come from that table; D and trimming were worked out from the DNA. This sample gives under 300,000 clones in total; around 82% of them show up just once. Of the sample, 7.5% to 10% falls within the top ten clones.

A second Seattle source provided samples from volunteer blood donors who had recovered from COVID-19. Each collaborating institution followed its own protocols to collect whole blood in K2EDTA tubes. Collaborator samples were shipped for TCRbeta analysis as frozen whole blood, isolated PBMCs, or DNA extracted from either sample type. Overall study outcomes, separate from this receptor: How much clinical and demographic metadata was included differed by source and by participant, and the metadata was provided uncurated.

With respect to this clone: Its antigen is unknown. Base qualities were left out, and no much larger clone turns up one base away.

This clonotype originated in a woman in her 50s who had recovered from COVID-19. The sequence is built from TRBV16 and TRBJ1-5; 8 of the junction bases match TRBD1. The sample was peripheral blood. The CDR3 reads CASSVGQVNQPQHF. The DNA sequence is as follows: TGTGCCAGCAGCGTGGGACAGGTCAATCAGCCCCAGCATTTT.